The 14 T cell receptor beta chains below come from one sample, sequenced in a study of blood T cell repertoires in COVID-19. Sequencing used immunoSEQ multiplex PCR; TCRdb keeps in-frame clones, though not all of them. This sample has around 200,000 clones, with 70% to 90% found just once. Sequenced: peripheral blood. The source is a man aged 55 to 70 with acute or convalescent COVID-19.

The chain uses TRBV24-1 and TRBJ1-5; tentative D call: TRBD1 (6 bases). The ends were cut back, 9 bases at V and 7 bases at J, with 15 bases in the middle. Germline V gene data show CDR1 as KGHDR and CDR2 as SFDVKD. CDR3 length: 13 residues. This CDR3 reads CATLDRLQQPQHF. The CDR3 DNA reads as TGTGCCACCCTGGACAGACTGCAGCAGCCCCAGCATTTT.

Only a few counts were recorded for this clone. The V call is TRBV9, the J call TRBJ2-2; D is ambiguous. CDR1 and CDR2 (germline): SGDLS, YYNGEE. The germline V and J ends were trimmed by 0 bases and 2 bases, with 5 bases remaining between them. The length of the CDR3 is 14 residues. Here the CDR3 DNA reads TGTGCCAGCAGCGTAGTACTAAACACCGGGGAGCTGTTTTTT. Amino acids: CASSVVLNTGELFF.

CDR3 in DNA: TGTGCCAGCAGCTTAGACATTGGGAGGGGGGGGTTCTTC. Translating it yields CASSLDIGRGGFF. The chain joins TRBV7-2 to TRBJ2-1; TRBD2 is a possible D gene (7 bases). CDR1 and CDR2 (germline): SGHTA, FQGNSA. This CDR3 region has 13 residues. V was clipped by 1 base and J by 15 bases, with 16 bases between them.

The chain combines TRBV3-1 (or the pseudogene TRBV3-2) with TRBJ2-1; 7 nucleotides match TRBD2. With V trimmed by 1 base and J by 4 bases, 16 bases remained unmatched. This CDR3 region has 19 residues. CDR1 and CDR2 from the germline V gene are LGHDT and YNNKEL (reference sequence). The CDR3 DNA reads TGTGCCAGCAGCCAAGGTTGGCCTAATCGGGCTAGCGGTTACAATGAGCAGTTCTTC. Protein product: CASSQGWPNRASGYNEQFF.

V usage is TRBV18 and J usage is TRBJ2-7; the D gene is possibly TRBD1 (6 bases). From germline, CDR1 is KGHSH and CDR2 LQKENI. Trimming removed 6 bases at V and 3 bases at J, with 12 bases between. This CDR3 has 13 amino acids. The DNA for the CDR3 is TGTGCCAGCTCGTACCTCAGGGGCTACGAGCAGTACTTC. Its protein is CASSYLRGYEQYF.

The CDR3 nucleotides are TGCGCCAGCAGCCAAGAACCAGGGAACTCCTACGAGCAGTACTTC. Protein: CASSQEPGNSYEQYF. The genes are TRBV4-1 and TRBJ2-7; D is perhaps TRBD1 (5 bases). CDR1 MGHRA and CDR2 YSYEKL come from the germline V gene. Between the trimmed V and J ends, which lost 0 bases and 0 bases, there was a span of 9 bases. The CDR3 has 15 amino acids.

This chain links TRBV7-9 with TRBJ2-3; a weak D match, TRBD1 (6 bases). Deletions cut 5 bases from V and 2 bases from J, with 14 bases between. This CDR3 spans 15 amino acids. Per the germline V gene, CDR1 is SEHNR and CDR2 is FQNEAQ (reference sequence). The chain's CDR3 is CASSEDRFDTDTQYF. In nucleotides, the CDR3 is TGTGCCAGCAGCGAGGACAGATTCGACACAGATACGCAGTATTTT.

The table lists this clone with a count of one. The CDR3 DNA follows: TGTGCCAGCAGCTTAGATTCGGTGTTCGGGACAGGGGGCGTTTATGGCTACACCTTC. Amino acid sequence: CASSLDSVFGTGGVYGYTF. The chain employs TRBV11-2 and TRBJ1-2; 12 nucleotides align to TRBD1. J lost 5 bases, V lost 0 bases, and 13 bases had no gene match. CDR1 and CDR2 (germline): SGHAT, FQNNGV. The CDR3 runs to 19 residues.

The gene calls are TRBV5-1 and TRBJ1-1; no clear D gene. Trimming shortened V by 4 bases and J by 6 bases, and 16 bases separated the two germline ends. This CDR3 is built from 14 residues. From germline, CDR1 is SGHRS and CDR2 YFSETQ. CDR3 residues: CASSPTLGRAEAFF. The CDR3 nucleotides are TGCGCCAGCAGCCCGACCCTTGGGCGAGCTGAAGCTTTCTTT. The complete variable domain, with remaining parts taken from reference TRBV5-1 and TRBJ1-1, reads KAGVTQTPRYLIKTRGQQVTLSCSPISGHRSVSWYQQTPGQGLQFLFEYFSETQRNKGNFPGRFSGRQFSNSRSEMNVSTLELGDSALYLCASSPTLGRAEAFFGQGTRLTVV.

The chain combines TRBV28 with TRBJ1-6; D remains ambiguous. Trimming removed 2 bases at V and 16 bases at J, with 18 bases between. Looked up from germline, CDR1 is MDHEN and CDR2 is SYDVKM. The CDR3 length is 14 residues. This chain's CDR3 is CASSLLGASSRLHF. The CDR3 DNA sequence: TGTGCCAGCAGTTTACTTGGTGCCAGTTCGCGGCTCCACTTT.

J is TRBJ1-1 and V is TRBV2; tentative D call: TRBD1 (5 bases). This CDR3 region has 14 residues. Germline V gene lookup returns CDR1 SNHLY and CDR2 FYNNEI. V lost 3 bases, J lost 4 bases, and 12 bases lay in between. The CDR3 loop reads CASSDNGAGTEAFF. As DNA, the CDR3 is TGTGCCAGCAGTGATAATGGGGCTGGCACTGAAGCTTTCTTT. The full variable domain, completed using reference TRBV2 and TRBJ1-1, is EPEVTQTPSHQVTQMGQEVILRCVPISNHLYFYWYRQILGQKVEFLVSFYNNEISEKSEIFDDQFSVERPDGSNFTLKIRSTKLEDSAMYFCASSDNGAGTEAFFGQGTRLTVV.

The V call is TRBV5-1, the J call TRBJ2-7; perhaps TRBD1 as D (6 bases). V lost 3 bases and J 3 bases, leaving 16 bases between the germline ends. CDR3 length: 15 amino acids. In germline, CDR1 is SGHRS, CDR2 YFSETQ. The CDR3 DNA reads as TGCGCCAGCAGCTCAAAAGGACAGCCTAACTACGAGCAGTACTTC. Protein product: CASSSKGQPNYEQYF.

V is TRBV19 and J is TRBJ2-1; 13 bases line up with TRBD2. The CDR3 covers 17 residues. J gave up 3 bases and V 5 bases, and 7 bases lay outside the gene matches. From germline, CDR1 is LNHDA and CDR2 SQIVND (reference sequence). The CDR3 protein is CASSVRTSGRGYNEQFF. The CDR3 nucleotides are TGTGCCAGTAGTGTAAGGACTAGCGGGAGAGGCTACAATGAGCAGTTCTTC.

This clone came up a few times. This chain uses TRBV9 with TRBJ2-7; 10 nucleotides align to TRBD1. The V gene's germline CDR1 is SGDLS and CDR2 YYNGEE. The length of the CDR3 is 16 residues. V shed 3 bases, J shed 5 bases, and the junction held 11 bases outside the gene matches. The CDR3 DNA reads TGTGCCAGCAGCGCCCCCGGGGATGGGACAGGGGACGAGCAGTACTTC. It translates to CASSAPGDGTGDEQYF.